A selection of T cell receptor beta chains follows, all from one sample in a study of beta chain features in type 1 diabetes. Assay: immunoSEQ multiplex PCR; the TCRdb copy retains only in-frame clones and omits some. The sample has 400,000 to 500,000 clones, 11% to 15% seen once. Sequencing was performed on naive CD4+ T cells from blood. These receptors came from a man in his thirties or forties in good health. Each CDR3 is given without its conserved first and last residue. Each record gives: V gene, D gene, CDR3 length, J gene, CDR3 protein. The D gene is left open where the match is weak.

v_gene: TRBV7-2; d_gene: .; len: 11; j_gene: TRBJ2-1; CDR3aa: ASSKSRLHEQF
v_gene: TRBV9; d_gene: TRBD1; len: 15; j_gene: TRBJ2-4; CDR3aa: ASSVAGRGSGKNIQY
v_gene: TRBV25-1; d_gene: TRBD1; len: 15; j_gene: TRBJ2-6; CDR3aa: ASSRDSHPPGANVLT
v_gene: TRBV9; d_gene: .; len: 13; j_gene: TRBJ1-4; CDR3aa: ASSVGDRLNEKLF
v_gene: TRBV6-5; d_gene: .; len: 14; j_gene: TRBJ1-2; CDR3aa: ASSYSLRTNPYGYT
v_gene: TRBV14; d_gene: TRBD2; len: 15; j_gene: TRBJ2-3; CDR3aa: ASSQEKLAGVVDTQY
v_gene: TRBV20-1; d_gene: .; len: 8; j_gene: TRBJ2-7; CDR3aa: SASQGEQY
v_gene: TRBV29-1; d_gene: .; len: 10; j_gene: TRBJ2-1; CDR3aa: SVSRAWNEQF
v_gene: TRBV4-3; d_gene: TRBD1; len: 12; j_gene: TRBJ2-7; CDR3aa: ASSQRTGSYEQY
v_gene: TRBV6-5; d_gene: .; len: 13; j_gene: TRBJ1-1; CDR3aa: ASSRDRRRTTEAF
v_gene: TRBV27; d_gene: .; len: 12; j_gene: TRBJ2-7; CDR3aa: ASSYTGNSYEQY
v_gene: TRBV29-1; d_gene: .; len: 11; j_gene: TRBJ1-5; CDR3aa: SVEVGLNQPQH
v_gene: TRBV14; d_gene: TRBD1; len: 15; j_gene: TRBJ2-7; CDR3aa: ASSRRMLGQGDYEQY